A single T cell receptor (beta chain) is shown here with its context. Its antigen remains unknown. There are 13 residues in the CDR3. Looked up from germline, CDR1 is MNHEY and CDR2 is SVGAGI. V lost 5 bases to trimming and J lost 4 bases; unmatched junction nucleotides: 2. The data were obtained in a study of cytomegalovirus exposure and HLA in healthy donors. Study-level results: An analysis was carried out at a later point. It showed that HLA-associated TCR beta chains were more clonally expanded than equally common non-associated chains. Differences between HLA loci emerged in a later analysis of TCR association rates, with DRB1 most and HLA-C fewest.

In the PCR, 60 Vbeta and 13 Jbeta primers were used. Profiled with immunoSEQ multiplex PCR; TCRdb holds only in-frame clones, not every one. The sample shows under 150,000 clones, around 75% of them seen only once. The receptor's source is a woman aged 45-65 years in good health and CMV-seropositive. The rearrangement joins TRBV6-5 to TRBJ2-5; TRBD2 matches 9 bases. The specimen was PBMCs. Here the CDR3 reads CASSDSGGETQYF. CDR3 DNA sequence: TGTGCCAGCAGTGATAGCGGGGGAGAGACCCAGTACTTC.